This TCR beta chain was sequenced for a study of blood T cell repertoires in COVID-19. CDR3 length equals 17 residues. Germline V CDR1 and CDR2: SGHNT, YYREEE (reference sequence). With V trimmed by 0 bases and J by 0 bases, 6 bases remained unmatched. Generated by immunoSEQ multiplex PCR, the TCRdb table keeps only in-frame clones and is missing some. The table records some 120,000 clones, roughly 86% of them present only once. This clone was counted a few times. This sequence joins TRBV5-4 and TRBJ1-2, with 9 bases identical to TRBD1. The clonotype was recovered from a man between 35 and 55 years old with acute or convalescent COVID-19. The sequenced sample consisted of peripheral blood. This CDR3 is CASSLGDRAKANYGYTF. The CDR3 nucleotides read TGTGCCAGCAGCTTGGGGGACAGGGCGAAAGCTAACTATGGCTACACCTTC.